Listed here are 21 T cell receptor beta chains from one sample, sequenced in a study of T-cell memory formation after mild COVID-19. Using its own MiXCR run on the 5' RACE reads, TCRdb lists one record per CDR3 protein. The sample shows 120,000 to 150,000 distinct CDR3 sequences, approximately 5.7% of them seen only once. Sequencing was done on a sample of PBMCs or a T cell subset sorted from them (not recorded which). These receptors were taken from an adult woman who had mild COVID-19 (a few samples of this study predate the infection). Cell type and time point are not known.

The rearrangement joins TRBV24-1 to TRBJ1-5; 9 bases fit TRBD1. The V gene's germline CDR1 is KGHDR and CDR2 SFDVKD. J lost 5 bases, V lost 3 bases, and 4 bases had no gene match. This CDR3 contains 15 residues. CDR3: CATSDAGTGYQPQHF. CDR3 nucleotide sequence: TGTGCCACCAGTGATGCCGGGACAGGGTATCAGCCCCAGCATTTT.

V and J are TRBV6-2 or TRBV6-3 and TRBJ1-5, with 9 bases that match TRBD1. This CDR3 has 15 amino acids. After removal of 4 bases from V and 4 bases from J, the junction contained 5 bases not matched to a gene. The germline gives CDR1 MNHEY, CDR2 SVGEGT. The chain's CDR3 is CASSSGQGPNQPQHF. CDR3 nucleotides: TGTGCCAGCAGTTCCGGACAGGGGCCTAATCAGCCCCAGCATTTT.

This clonotype was seen repeatedly, ten times or more. The J gene is TRBJ2-7, the V gene TRBV4-2, with D possibly matching TRBD2 (5 bases). The germline V and J ends were trimmed by 0 bases and 3 bases, with 12 bases remaining between them. In germline, CDR1 is LGHNA, CDR2 YNFKEQ. The CDR3 consists of 15 residues. CDR3 nucleotide sequence: TGTGCCAGCAGCCAAGAGGGTCTCGGGGTCTACGAGCAGTACTTC. Its protein product is CASSQEGLGVYEQYF.

This chain joins TRBV6-2 or TRBV6-3 and TRBJ2-1; D is unclear. The CDR3 consists of 13 residues. V gave up 6 bases and J gave up 9 bases, with 15 bases separating them. From germline, CDR1 is MNHEY and CDR2 SVGEGT. The CDR3 nucleotides read TGTGCCAGCAGACGTGCTAGTCAAATTGAGCAGTTCTTC. This translates into CASRRASQIEQFF.

This clonotype was counted only a few times. The chain recombines TRBV3-1 with TRBJ2-5, with no clear D. Trimming removed 1 base at V and 5 bases at J, with 11 bases between. This CDR3 has 14 residues. Germline V lookup: CDR1 LGHDT, CDR2 YNNKEL (reference sequence). The CDR3 here is CASSQGVVGETQYF. The DNA for the CDR3 is TGTGCCAGCAGCCAAGGGGTCGTCGGGGAGACCCAGTACTTC.

This clonotype was seen repeatedly, ten times or more. The genes are TRBV4-1 and TRBJ2-7; 10 bases are shared with TRBD2. Germline V lookup: CDR1 MGHRA, CDR2 YSYEKL. The V segment lost 3 bases and the J segment 3 bases; nucleotides outside the gene matches: 5. This CDR3 is 15 amino acids long. The CDR3 sequence is CASSHRLAGLYEQYF. The CDR3 nucleotides read TGCGCCAGCAGCCACAGACTAGCGGGCCTCTACGAGCAGTACTTC.

At least ten counts were recorded for this clonotype. This sequence joins TRBV12-3 or TRBV12-4 and TRBJ2-2, with 7 bases identical to TRBD1. This CDR3 spans 14 amino acids. The junction had 6 bases not matched to a gene; V was cut back by 7 bases and J by 4 bases. The CDR3 here is CASKRQGPTGELFF. The CDR3 nucleotides read TGTGCCAGCAAAAGACAGGGCCCCACCGGGGAGCTGTTTTTT.

This clonotype showed up just a few times. The genes are TRBV6-2 or TRBV6-3 and TRBJ2-1; 9 bases agree with TRBD2. This CDR3 has 15 residues. J gave up 4 bases and V 8 bases, and 9 bases lay outside the gene matches. Per the germline V gene, CDR1 is MNHEY and CDR2 is SVGEGT. The CDR3 spells CASLGTSSPYNEQFF. CDR3 in DNA: TGTGCCAGCCTTGGGACTAGCAGCCCATACAATGAGCAGTTCTTC.

This clonotype has a count of ten or more. This chain joins TRBV13 and TRBJ2-7; 8 positions agree with TRBD2. The ends lost 1 base at V and 1 base at J; junction bases unmatched: 0. This CDR3 comprises 14 residues. From germline, CDR1 is PRHDT and CDR2 FYEKMQ (reference sequence). CDR3 residues: CASSLAGGSYEQYF. In nucleotides, the CDR3 is TGTGCCAGCAGCTTAGCGGGAGGGTCCTACGAGCAGTACTTC.

This chain's CDR3 is CAWSPILRTDTQYF. The CDR3 DNA is TGTGCCTGGAGCCCCATACTAAGGACAGATACGCAGTATTTT. The chain combines TRBV30 with TRBJ2-3; D not resolved. V shed 3 bases and J shed 3 bases, with 13 bases lying between them. Germline V gene sequence: CDR1 GTSNPN, CDR2 SVGIG (reference sequence). CDR3 size: 14 residues.

The chain recombines TRBV30 with TRBJ2-1, with D tentatively TRBD1 (6 bases). The germline V and J ends were trimmed by 2 bases and 7 bases, with 21 bases remaining between them. Germline CDR1 is GTSNPN and CDR2 is SVGIG (reference sequence). CDR3 length: 16 residues. CDR3 region: CAWSRALPRDTNEQFF. The CDR3 coding sequence is TGTGCCTGGAGTAGAGCCCTCCCCAGGGACACAAATGAGCAGTTCTTC.

This clonotype was observed a handful of times. The chain recombines TRBV20-1 with TRBJ2-3, with 11 bases matching TRBD2. This CDR3 is 14 amino acids long. V dropped 2 bases and J dropped 7; count of bases not matched to a gene: 5. CDR1 and CDR2 (germline): DFQATT, SNEGSKA (reference sequence). The CDR3 nucleotides read TGCAGTGCTAGAAGGGTAGCGGGAGGGCATACGCAGTATTTT. Translated, it gives CSARRVAGGHTQYF.

This clonotype was found many times. The chain recombines TRBV7-9 with TRBJ2-3; D ambiguous. Looked up from germline, CDR1 is SEHNR and CDR2 is FQNEAQ (reference sequence). This CDR3 spans 13 amino acids. The ends were cut back, 6 bases at V and 9 bases at J, with 16 bases in the middle. DNA for the CDR3: TGTGCCAGCAGATACCCGGACCGGTCAACGCAGTATTTT. Translated, it gives CASRYPDRSTQYF.

This rearrangement joins TRBV5-1 to TRBJ2-1, with 7 bases aligning to TRBD1. CDR3 size: 15 residues. With V trimmed by 4 bases and J by 0 bases, 4 bases remained unmatched. Germline V gene data show CDR1 as SGHRS and CDR2 as YFSETQ. This chain's CDR3 is CASSMDRSSYNEQFF. The CDR3 region has the DNA TGCGCCAGCAGCATGGACAGGAGCTCCTACAATGAGCAGTTCTTC.

Ten or more counts support this clonotype. In DNA, the CDR3 is TGTGCCAGCAGTGATGGGACAGCGAACACTGAAGCTTTCTTT. Translated, it gives CASSDGTANTEAFF. This chain links TRBV12-3 or TRBV12-4 with TRBJ1-1; 7 nucleotides align to TRBD1. This CDR3 is 14 amino acids long. The V gene end was trimmed by 5 bases and the J gene end by 1 base; junction bases not matched to a gene: 4.

V usage is TRBV5-1 and J usage is TRBJ1-1; D is possibly TRBD1 (5 bases). V lost 0 bases to trimming and J lost 3 bases, with 6 bases between them. CDR3 length: 13 residues. Germline V CDR1 and CDR2: SGHRS, YFSETQ. CDR3: CASSLGGDTEAFF. The CDR3 DNA sequence: TGCGCCAGCAGCTTGGGAGGGGACACTGAAGCTTTCTTT.

This clonotype was observed many times. This chain joins TRBV6-5 and TRBJ1-2, with a tentative D call TRBD1 (5 bases). Per the germline V gene, CDR1 is MNHEY and CDR2 is SVGAGI. V dropped 2 bases and J dropped 5 bases, with 6 bases sitting between them. This CDR3 has 12 residues. The CDR3 sequence: CASSYGTYGYTF. The DNA for the CDR3 is TGTGCCAGCAGTTACGGGACGTATGGCTACACCTTC.

This clonotype was seen repeatedly, ten times or more. The chain recombines TRBV7-9 with TRBJ1-1; TRBD1 matches at 10 bases. This CDR3 is 14 amino acids long. CDR1 and CDR2 (germline): SEHNR, FQNEAQ (reference sequence). V trimming: 5 bases; J trimming: 4 bases; junction bases outside the gene matches: 4. The CDR3: CASSHGQGGTEAFF. In DNA, the CDR3 is TGTGCCAGCAGCCATGGACAGGGGGGCACTGAAGCTTTCTTT. Supplemented by reference TRBV7-9 and TRBJ1-1, the full variable domain reads DTGVSQNPRHKITKRGQNVTFRCDPISEHNRLYWYRQTLGQGPEFLTYFQNEAQLEKSRLLSDRFSAERPKGSFSTLEIQRTEQGDSAMYLCASSHGQGGTEAFFGQGTRLTVV.

This clonotype has ten or more counts. The V call is TRBV12-3 or TRBV12-4, the J call TRBJ2-5; TRBD2 matches at 9 bases. The trim removed 8 bases at V and 3 bases at J, leaving 4 bases unmatched. The CDR3 length is 13 residues. The CDR3 is CASQAGGKETQYF. The DNA for the CDR3 is TGTGCCAGCCAAGCGGGAGGTAAAGAGACCCAGTACTTC.

In this sample, this clonotype turned up many times. The chain uses TRBV11-2 and TRBJ2-1; TRBD2 aligns across 15 bases. This CDR3 is 17 amino acids long. Trimming took 5 bases from V and 4 from J; bases not matched to a gene: 6. Germline CDR1 and CDR2: SGHAT and FQNNGV. In DNA form, the CDR3 reads TGTGCCAGCAGCCCGGGGACTAGCGGGGGGCTATACAATGAGCAGTTCTTC. Its translation is CASSPGTSGGLYNEQFF.

This clonotype has a count of ten or more. The chain is built from TRBV5-4 and TRBJ1-2, with D hard to call. Between the trimmed V and J ends, which lost 2 bases and 6 bases, there was a span of 8 bases. Looked up from germline, CDR1 is SGHNT and CDR2 is YYREEE (reference sequence). The CDR3 is made up of 12 amino acids. The CDR3 loop reads CASSFGQDGYTF. The CDR3 nucleotides read TGTGCCAGCAGCTTCGGGCAGGATGGCTACACCTTC.